This T cell receptor (beta chain) is drawn from a study of T cell responses to AZD1222 COVID-19 vaccine. About the study: Analysis merged second doses at about 4 or about 12 weeks.

Germline V gene lookup returns CDR1 LNHDA and CDR2 SQIVND (reference sequence). V lost 6 bases, J lost 3 bases, and 9 bases stayed unmatched. The CDR3 has 15 amino acids. TCRdb keeps only in-frame clones here, not all; method: immunoSEQ multiplex PCR. The table has around 120,000 clones, approximately 85% seen once. This sequence originates from an adult in good health. The sample in question was peripheral blood, obtained on day 0 of AZD1222 vaccination. This chain connects TRBV19 to TRBJ2-7, with 9 bases aligning to TRBD1. CDR3 residues: CASSFTGGSGYEQYF. DNA of the CDR3: TGTGCCAGTAGCTTTACAGGGGGCTCGGGCTACGAGCAGTACTTC. The variable domain in full, completed from reference TRBV19 and TRBJ2-7, reads DGGITQSPKYLFRKEGQNVTLSCEQNLNHDAMYWYRQDPGQGLRLIYYSQIVNDFQKGDIAEGYSVSREKKESFPLTVTSAQKNPTAFYLCASSFTGGSGYEQYFGPGTRLTVT.